This entry lists 15 T cell receptor beta chains sequenced from one sample in a study of CXCR3-negative and CXCR3-positive naive CD8 T cells. General study results and limits: Against CXCR3-negative naive cells, CXCR3-positive naive cells showed more hydrophobic TRB CDR3s.

No antigens are known for them. The method, 5' RACE with UMI labels, was used to prepare the TRB cDNA libraries. TCRdb re-called the 5' RACE reads and gives one entry per CDR3 protein, without DNA. The listing records about 150,000 distinct CDR3 sequences. Sequencing was done on a sample of naive CXCR3+ CD8+ T cells from blood. Subset of the sample: CD45RO-CCR7+CD27+CD95- naive CD8+ T cells expressing CXCR3 (TNR3+). The origin of the receptors is a human donor in good health. Some clones in this sample may be carry-over from other donors' samples.

The V gene is TRBV5-1, the J gene TRBJ1-1; TCRdb indicates TRBD1, and absent DNA this call remains unverified. CDR3 size: 15 residues. CDR1 SGHRS and CDR2 YFSETQ come from the germline V gene. The CDR3: CASSSPGTDNTEAFF. The full variable domain, in which reference TRBV5-1 and TRBJ1-1 provide the parts outside the CDR3, is KAGVTQTPRYLIKTRGQQVTLSCSPISGHRSVSWYQQTPGQGLQFLFEYFSETQRNKGNFPGRFSGRQFSNSRSEMNVSTLELGDSALYLCASSSPGTDNTEAFFGQGTRLTVV.

The genes are TRBV20-1 and TRBJ1-6; TCRdb selects TRBD1, and the lack of DNA leaves this call unchecked. The CDR3 runs 12 residues. Germline values: CDR1 DFQATT, CDR2 SNEGSKA (reference sequence). Here the CDR3 reads CSAREGDSPLHF.

V gene TRBV6-5 combines with J gene TRBJ2-5. The CDR3 covers 15 residues. CDR1 MNHEY and CDR2 SVGAGI come from the germline V gene. The CDR3 sequence is CASSYSAAIRETQYF.

The rearrangement links TRBV10-3 to TRBJ2-7; the D call of TRBD1 rests on TCRdb alone, since no DNA is present to check it. CDR1 is ENHRY, CDR2 SYGVKD, per germline. This CDR3 is 14 amino acids long. The chain's CDR3 is CAISGGQLAYEQYF.

The J gene is TRBJ2-2, the V gene TRBV7-9. Germline assignment: CDR1 SEHNR and CDR2 FQNEAQ (reference sequence). CDR3 size: 15 residues. The CDR3 is CASSFVAANTGELFF.

This chain uses TRBV28 with TRBJ1-4. Per the germline V gene, CDR1 is MDHEN and CDR2 is SYDVKM. The CDR3 has 14 amino acids. The CDR3 loop reads CASRHDASGEKLFF.

The chain couples TRBV27 to TRBJ2-3; the D call of TRBD1 rests on TCRdb alone, since no DNA is present to check it. The V gene's germline CDR1 is MNHEY and CDR2 SMNVEV (reference sequence). The CDR3 runs to 16 residues. This CDR3 reads CASSLFQGGNTDTQYF.

The V call is TRBV13, the J call TRBJ1-1; TCRdb's D gene call, TRBD1, goes unchecked for lack of DNA. CDR3 length: 16 amino acids. CDR1 and CDR2 (germline): PRHDT, FYEKMQ (reference sequence). The CDR3 is CASSLEQYRVNTEAFF.

The chain couples TRBV14 to TRBJ1-4; TCRdb calls TRBD1, which cannot be checked without DNA. Germline assignment: CDR1 SGHDN and CDR2 FVKESK. The CDR3 is 13 amino acids. The CDR3 spells CASSLMTGEKLFF.

The chain uses TRBV12-3 or TRBV12-4 and TRBJ2-5. CDR3 length: 15 residues. CDR3 sequence reads: CASSLSVRDQETQYF.

The genes are TRBV5-1 and TRBJ1-4; TCRdb indicates TRBD1, and absent DNA this call remains unverified. This CDR3 region has 14 residues. Looked up from germline, CDR1 is SGHRS and CDR2 is YFSETQ. The CDR3 here is CASSLGQSNEKLFF.

V is TRBV15 and J is TRBJ2-3. The CDR3 loop spans 14 amino acids. Germline values: CDR1 LNHNV, CDR2 YYDKDF (reference sequence). CDR3 in amino acids: CATSSGVGADTQYF.

V and J are TRBV28 and TRBJ2-7. Germline V gives CDR1 MDHEN, CDR2 SYDVKM. This CDR3 has 13 amino acids. The CDR3 loop is CASSFRSSYEQYF.

The J gene is TRBJ1-6, the V gene TRBV13; the TCRdb D gene call, TRBD1, has no DNA to confirm it. CDR3 length equals 15 residues. Germline lookup yields CDR1 PRHDT and CDR2 FYEKMQ (reference sequence). The CDR3: CASSQGVFNNSPLHF.

The chain recombines TRBV15 with TRBJ1-4. The CDR3 covers 15 residues. Germline V CDR1 and CDR2: LNHNV, YYDKDF (reference sequence). The CDR3: CATSRDGGANEKLFF.